One and the same sample provided the 7 T cell receptor beta chains below, sequenced in a study of cytomegalovirus exposure and HLA in healthy donors. Using immunoSEQ multiplex PCR, the repertoire was profiled, and TCRdb retains in-frame clones only, with some absent. Of some 170,000 clones in the sample, around four fifths were seen once. Sequences were obtained from PBMCs. The receptors derive from a man aged 30 to 39 in good health and CMV-seropositive.

This clone was detected once. This chain links TRBV5-1 with TRBJ2-1, with D possibly matching TRBD1 (5 bases). Germline assignment: CDR1 SGHRS and CDR2 YFSETQ. V lost 4 bases and J lost 9, with 17 bases in between. The CDR3 is 14 residues long. The CDR3 region has the DNA TGCGCCAGCAGCCTAATGGTCTCAGGGCCTGAGCAGTTCTTC. Protein: CASSLMVSGPEQFF.

The rearrangement joins TRBV6-6 to TRBJ1-4; TRBD1 aligns across 8 bases. The CDR3 sequence is 13 residues long. The V segment lost 7 bases and the J segment 9 bases; nucleotides outside the gene matches: 7. Germline CDR1 reads MNHNY; CDR2 reads SVGAGI (reference sequence). The CDR3 DNA reads TGTGCCAGCACACGACAGGGGTTACAAAAACTGTTTTTT. Translating it yields CASTRQGLQKLFF.

At least ten counts were recorded for this clone. V and J are TRBV30 and TRBJ1-6; tentative D call: TRBD1 (6 bases). The CDR3 consists of 16 residues. The V and J ends lost 1 base and 0 bases respectively, with 10 bases between them. Germline CDR1 GTSNPN, CDR2 SVGIG (reference sequence). CDR3 sequence (DNA): TGTGCCTGGAGTGGGGCGGGGGCCTCCTATAATTCACCCCTCCACTTT. Residues: CAWSGAGASYNSPLHF.

V is TRBV4-3 and J is TRBJ2-2, with TRBD2 matching over 8 bases. Germline trimming cut 1 base from V and 8 bases from J; bases unmatched to any gene: 9. In germline, CDR1 is LGHNA, CDR2 YSLEER. The CDR3 is made up of 16 amino acids. CDR3 sequence (DNA): TGCGCCAGCAGCCAAGCGGGGGGGATCCTCTCGGGGGAGCTGTTTTTT. Translated: CASSQAGGILSGELFF.

This clone was seen only a few times. J is TRBJ2-1 and V is TRBV7-9; 14 bases agree with TRBD2. Germline-derived CDR1 and CDR2 are SEHNR and FQNEAQ (reference sequence). The V segment lost 4 bases and the J segment 9 bases; nucleotides outside the gene matches: 11. The CDR3 runs to 17 residues. The CDR3 region is CASSSMGLAGVGGEQFF. The CDR3 coding sequence is TGTGCCAGCAGCTCAATGGGACTAGCGGGGGTTGGGGGTGAGCAGTTCTTC.

The chain employs TRBV7-9 and TRBJ1-2; D unresolved. Trimming took 0 bases from V and 6 from J, leaving 11 bases between them. Germline CDR1 SEHNR, CDR2 FQNEAQ (reference sequence). The CDR3 loop spans 14 amino acids. The CDR3 bases are TGTGCCAGCAGCTTAGCCTTCCTTCAGGATGGCTACACCTTC. Encoded protein: CASSLAFLQDGYTF.

This sequence joins TRBV13 and TRBJ2-7; 11 nucleotides agree with TRBD2. The CDR3 runs to 18 residues. Trimming at V came to 5 bases and at J to 5 bases, leaving 17 bases not matched to a gene. Germline V lookup: CDR1 PRHDT, CDR2 FYEKMQ (reference sequence). The CDR3 protein is CASSLGTSGPRSGDEQYF. The CDR3, as DNA: TGTGCCAGCAGCCTCGGGACTAGCGGTCCCCGGAGTGGGGACGAGCAGTACTTC.